This T cell receptor (beta chain) was obtained from a study of blood T cell repertoires in COVID-19 (dated by TCRdb to about 2020). General notes on the study: The collaborator samples originated in the United States, Italy and Spain and spanned the acute and convalescent phases of COVID-19. Samples came from the ongoing ImmuneRACE study (first 160 participants) plus 1,254 subjects from 6 global collaborators. The sample metadata nearly always contained a de-identified subject ID, COVID-19 status, age in years and sex. Deeply sampled blood TCRbeta repertoires from subjects exposed to, actively infected with, or recovered from COVID-19 were included in the dataset. The repertoires were made available in a free public database intended to serve as a resource for research on the immune response to SARS-CoV-2. Where available, HLA class I and class II types were taken from metadata supplied by the sample provider and were not determined by assay-based typing. The material from the prospective study consisted of cDNA or gDNA derived from T cells, B-cell-depleted T cells, or PBMCs.

The cysteine opens and the phenylalanine closes a CDR3 of 17 amino acids. Only CDR3 DNA remains: 51 bases, in frame from the first base. CDR1 MGHRA and CDR2 YSYEKL were looked up in the germline V gene. Trimming removed 1 base from V and 3 bases from J; the gene matches leave 11 bases unexplained. In Seattle, one collaborating source enrolled patients while the infection was active and tracked those patients longitudinally over the course of disease. Whole blood was collected in K2EDTA tubes by collaborating institutions according to the institutions' own protocols. For TCRbeta analysis, collaborators shipped samples as frozen whole blood, isolated PBMCs, or DNA extracted from either of those sample types. The immunoSEQ Assay, a bias-controlled multiplex PCR, was used to amplify TCRbeta CDR3 regions from genomic DNA. On the study's bioinformatics: The number of nucleated cells in each sample was estimated by amplification of reference gene primers within the assay. Sequence reads were collapsed and filtered to measure the absolute abundance of every unique TCRbeta CDR3 rearrangement. For each sample, productive Simpson clonality was calculated by taking the square root of Simpson's diversity index across productive rearrangements. TCRdb carries this immuneACCESS record with in-frame sequences only. Its versions omit some clonotypes, under half of them owing to an unresolved V gene in the studies checked, with the rest unexplained. V and J calls and clone size are copied from that table; D and trimming were computed from the DNA. The sample includes roughly 410,000 clones, with approximately 89% observed a single time. The ten largest account for about 1.4% of the sample.

Note on this clone: What this receptor recognizes is not known. No much larger clone exists at a distance of one base, and base qualities are not known.

On the study overall, not on this receptor specifically: The quantity of clinical and demographic metadata differed by source and by participant and was supplied without curation.

The chain was built from TRBV4-1 and TRBJ1-1, and TRBD1 aligns with 7 junction nucleotides. The source is a woman between 35 and 50 years old with COVID-19, enrolled during active disease. The material sequenced was peripheral blood. The sequenced DNA: TGCGCCAGCAGCCAAGCCAGGGGGTGGTCTGAACACACTGAAGCTTTCTTT. Translated, this gives CASSQARGWSEHTEAFF.